This T cell receptor beta chain derives from a study of blood T cells in healthy people across ages. Study observations and caveats: Diversity was higher, and naive CD4+ cells more numerous, in long-lived donors than in aged donors.

Together with a sample-barcoded 5' primer, a J-beta primer mix was included in a second PCR lasting 7 to 11 cycles. TCRdb re-called the 5' RACE reads through MiXCR, storing one row per CDR3 protein. This sample has about 800,000 distinct CDR3 sequences; roughly 25% occur once, and the top ten carry under 4%. Of note for this clonotype: No antigen is known for it.

Germline V gene lookup returns CDR1 MNHNS and CDR2 SASEGT. This CDR3 has 14 residues. J gave up 3 bases and V 8 bases, and 8 bases lay outside the gene matches. These same data were also listed under a study on T cells of mothers and their children.

The sequence was obtained from a boy younger than 18 in good health. The sequencing sample was made of blood. This chain uses TRBV6-1 with TRBJ2-7; 9 bases are a match to TRBD1. CDR3 sequence (DNA): TGTGCCAGCGACCCGGGACAGGGACGCTACGAGCAGTACTTC. Translation gives CASDPGQGRYEQYF.